The clone carrying this T cell receptor beta chain was seen many times. The record originates from a study of identical twins. CDR1 is SQVTM, CDR2 ANQGSEA, per germline. CDR3 length equals 13 residues. Trimming pared 4 bases from V and 0 bases from J, leaving 8 bases between. TCRdb ran MiXCR on the 5' RACE reads and lists one entry per CDR3 protein. The sample has approximately 1.8 million distinct CDR3 sequences, around 33% seen once. Sequenced material: cord blood. The sequence came from a newborn girl in good health. The rearrangement links TRBV29-1 to TRBJ2-3; D gene uncertain. The CDR3 DNA is TGCAGCGTTGGTTGGGGTAGCACAGATACGCAGTATTTT. The encoded protein is CSVGWGSTDTQYF.